Listed below are T cell receptor beta chains from one sample, sequenced in a study of CD8+ T cells in alopecia areata. Assay: immunoSEQ multiplex PCR; the TCRdb copy retains only in-frame clones and omits some. Of 200,000 to 250,000 clones in the sample, around 66% were seen once. The source was CD4+ T cells sorted from blood, collected at week 4, from a patient treated with tofacitinib. The origin of the receptors is a human donor with alopecia areata. Each CDR3 is given without its conserved first and last residue. Clone size is stated in some rows and not others, as once, few, many or a class when expanded.

J: TRBJ2-1; size: few; V: TRBV30; CDR3: AWSPGRGNEQF
J: TRBJ2-5; size: -; V: TRBV7-2; CDR3: ASSLNQRETQY
J: TRBJ1-6; size: few; V: TRBV30; CDR3: AWSRVSPLH
J: TRBJ1-6; size: few; V: TRBV11-2; CDR3: ASSVRGPESPLH
J: TRBJ1-6; size: -; V: TRBV30; CDR3: AWSSQAFGSPLH
J: TRBJ2-3; size: -; V: TRBV7-9; CDR3: ASSSDLYRDRGTDTQY
J: TRBJ2-3; size: few; V: TRBV30; CDR3: AWSVQQGGQY
J: TRBJ2-6; size: -; V: TRBV29-1; CDR3: SVGTAGSGANVLT
J: TRBJ1-2; size: -; V: TRBV7-9; CDR3: ASSQSGQAYYT
J: TRBJ1-4; size: -; V: TRBV2; CDR3: ASSERRGTGEKLF
J: TRBJ1-2; size: -; V: TRBV14; CDR3: ASSLANNYGYT
J: TRBJ1-2; size: -; V: TRBV30; CDR3: AWSLGVYYT
J: TRBJ1-2; size: -; V: TRBV5-1; CDR3: ASSLGTGEGYT
J: TRBJ1-4; size: once; V: TRBV2; CDR3: ASSSQGTNEKLF
J: TRBJ2-1; size: -; V: TRBV5-1; CDR3: ASSQASGGNEQF
J: TRBJ1-2; size: -; V: TRBV5-6; CDR3: ASSTTGGSNYGYT
J: TRBJ2-3; size: -; V: TRBV4-3; CDR3: ASSHNPTISTDTQY
J: TRBJ1-2; size: once; V: TRBV30; CDR3: AWMVNYGCT
J: TRBJ2-1; size: -; V: TRBV29-1; CDR3: SGVVGSAGGEQF
J: TRBJ2-1; size: -; V: TRBV19; CDR3: ASSVTSGGSYNEQF
J: TRBJ2-3; size: -; V: TRBV23-1; CDR3: ASQGWDTQY
J: TRBJ2-2; size: -; V: TRBV11-3; CDR3: ASSLDTGELF
J: TRBJ1-1; size: -; V: TRBV25-1; CDR3: ASSRDRGWFGGNTEAF
J: TRBJ2-3; size: -; V: TRBV6-6; CDR3: ASRSQRTGKDTQY
J: TRBJ1-4; size: -; V: TRBV27; CDR3: ASSPPRTGLGEKLF
J: TRBJ2-7; size: once; V: TRBV14; CDR3: ASSSRQGARNEQY
J: TRBJ1-1; size: few; V: TRBV29-1; CDR3: SHTGDGLNTEAF
J: TRBJ2-1; size: -; V: TRBV5-1; CDR3: ASSFLLGGDNEQF
J: TRBJ1-3; size: -; V: TRBV7-9; CDR3: ASSLGTGSSGNTIY
J: TRBJ2-7; size: -; V: TRBV6-5; CDR3: ASSYSGTGGYEQY
J: TRBJ2-1; size: -; V: TRBV9; CDR3: ASSDPRLAEGEQF
J: TRBJ1-6; size: -; V: TRBV6-1; CDR3: ASTYNSPLH
J: TRBJ2-7; size: -; V: TRBV2; CDR3: ASSPTGSGQY
J: TRBJ1-3; size: -; V: TRBV5-1; CDR3: ASSSRQGGSGNTIY
J: TRBJ2-3; size: -; V: TRBV2; CDR3: ASSVGSTDTQY
J: TRBJ2-1; size: -; V: TRBV7-8; CDR3: ASSSEGLAGNEQF
J: TRBJ1-5; size: -; V: TRBV7-2; CDR3: ASSSPGSGHSNQPQH
J: TRBJ2-1; size: once; V: TRBV27; CDR3: ASLRTGMSNEQF
J: TRBJ2-1; size: few; V: TRBV7-6; CDR3: ASSPGHSHEQF
J: TRBJ2-3; size: -; V: TRBV2; CDR3: ASTSFTDTQY
J: TRBJ2-5; size: -; V: TRBV5-1; CDR3: ASRGDRGLGETQY
J: TRBJ1-2; size: once; V: TRBV30; CDR3: AWSGQVYGYT